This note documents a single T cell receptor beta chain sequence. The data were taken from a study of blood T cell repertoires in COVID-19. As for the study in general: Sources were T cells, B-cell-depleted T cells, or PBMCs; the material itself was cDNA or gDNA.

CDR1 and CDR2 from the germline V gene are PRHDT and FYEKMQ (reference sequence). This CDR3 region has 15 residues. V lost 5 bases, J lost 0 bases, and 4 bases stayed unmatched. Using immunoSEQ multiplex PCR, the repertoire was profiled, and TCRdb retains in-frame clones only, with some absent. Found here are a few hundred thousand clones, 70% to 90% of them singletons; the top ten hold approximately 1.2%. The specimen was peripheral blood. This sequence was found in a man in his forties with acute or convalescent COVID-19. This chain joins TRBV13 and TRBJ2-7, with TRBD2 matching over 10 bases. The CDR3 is CASSGGLANSYEQYF. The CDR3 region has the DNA TGTGCCAGCAGCGGGGGACTAGCGAACTCCTACGAGCAGTACTTC.